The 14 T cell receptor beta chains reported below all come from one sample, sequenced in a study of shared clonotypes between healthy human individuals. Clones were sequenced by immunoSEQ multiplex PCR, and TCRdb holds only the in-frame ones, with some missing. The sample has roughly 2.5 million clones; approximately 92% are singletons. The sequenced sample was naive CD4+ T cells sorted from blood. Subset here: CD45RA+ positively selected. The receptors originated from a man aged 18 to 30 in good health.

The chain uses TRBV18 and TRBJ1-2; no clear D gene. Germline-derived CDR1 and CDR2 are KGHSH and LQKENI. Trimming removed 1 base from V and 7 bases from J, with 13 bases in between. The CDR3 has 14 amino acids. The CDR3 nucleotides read TGTGCCAGCTCACCACAGGAGGATGGGCTTGGCTACACCTTC. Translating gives CASSPQEDGLGYTF. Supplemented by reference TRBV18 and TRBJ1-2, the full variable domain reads NAGVMQNPRHLVRRRGQEARLRCSPMKGHSHVYWYRQLPEEGLKFMVYLQKENIIDESGMPKERFSAEFPKEGPSILRIQQVVRGDSAAYFCASSPQEDGLGYTFGSGTRLTVV.

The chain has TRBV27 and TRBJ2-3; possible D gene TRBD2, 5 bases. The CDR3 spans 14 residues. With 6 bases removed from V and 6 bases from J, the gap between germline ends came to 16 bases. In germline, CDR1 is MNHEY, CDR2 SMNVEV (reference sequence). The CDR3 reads CASSPEGFLDTQYF. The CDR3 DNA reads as TGTGCCAGCAGCCCAGAGGGTTTTCTGGATACGCAGTATTTT.

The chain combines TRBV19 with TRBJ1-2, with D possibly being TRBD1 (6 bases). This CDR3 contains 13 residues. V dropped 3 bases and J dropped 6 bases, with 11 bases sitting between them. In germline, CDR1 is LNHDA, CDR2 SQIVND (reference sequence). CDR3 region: CASSMMGGDGYTF. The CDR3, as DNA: TGTGCCAGTAGTATGATGGGGGGCGATGGCTACACCTTC.

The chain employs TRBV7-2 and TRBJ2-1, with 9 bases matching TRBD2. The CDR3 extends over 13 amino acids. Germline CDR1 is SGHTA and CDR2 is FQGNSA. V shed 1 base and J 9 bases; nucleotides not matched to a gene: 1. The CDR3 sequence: CASSLGREGEQFF. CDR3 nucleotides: TGTGCCAGCAGCTTAGGGCGGGAGGGTGAGCAGTTCTTC. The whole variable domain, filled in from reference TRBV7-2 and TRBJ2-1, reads GAGVSQSPSNKVTEKGKDVELRCDPISGHTALYWYRQSLGQGLEFLIYFQGNSAPDKSGLPSDRFSAERTGGSVSTLTIQRTQQEDSAVYLCASSLGREGEQFFGPGTRLTVL.

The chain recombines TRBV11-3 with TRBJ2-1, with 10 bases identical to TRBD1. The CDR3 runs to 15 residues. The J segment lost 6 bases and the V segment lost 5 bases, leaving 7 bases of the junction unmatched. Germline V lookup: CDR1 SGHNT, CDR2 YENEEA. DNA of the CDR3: TGTGCCAGCAGCGCCCGGGACAGGGGTGCCAATGAGCAGTTCTTC. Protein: CASSARDRGANEQFF.

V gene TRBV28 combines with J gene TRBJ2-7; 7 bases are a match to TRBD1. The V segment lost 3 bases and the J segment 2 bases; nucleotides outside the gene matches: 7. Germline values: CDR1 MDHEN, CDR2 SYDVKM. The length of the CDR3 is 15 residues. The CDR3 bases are TGTGCCAGCAGTTTCATCGAGGGGGCCGCCTACGAGCAGTACTTC. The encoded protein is CASSFIEGAAYEQYF.

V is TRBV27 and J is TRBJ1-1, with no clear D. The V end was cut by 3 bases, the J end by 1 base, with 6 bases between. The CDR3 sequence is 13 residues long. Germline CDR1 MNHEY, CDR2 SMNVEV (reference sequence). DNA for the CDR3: TGTGCCAGCAGTTTCTCGAGGAACACTGAAGCTTTCTTT. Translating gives CASSFSRNTEAFF.

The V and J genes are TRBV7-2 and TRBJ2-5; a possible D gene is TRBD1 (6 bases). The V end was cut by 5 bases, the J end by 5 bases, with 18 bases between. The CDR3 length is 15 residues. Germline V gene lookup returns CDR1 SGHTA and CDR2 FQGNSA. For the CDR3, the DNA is TGTGCCAGCAGCCGCGTCCAGGGGAGCAAGGAGACCCAGTACTTC. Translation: CASSRVQGSKETQYF.

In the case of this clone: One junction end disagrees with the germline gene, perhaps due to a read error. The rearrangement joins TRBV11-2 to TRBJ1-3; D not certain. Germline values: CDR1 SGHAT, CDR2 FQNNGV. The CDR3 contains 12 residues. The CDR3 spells CASSPLGKTIYF. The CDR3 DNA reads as TGTGCCAGCAGCCCCCTAGGAAAGACCATATATTTT.

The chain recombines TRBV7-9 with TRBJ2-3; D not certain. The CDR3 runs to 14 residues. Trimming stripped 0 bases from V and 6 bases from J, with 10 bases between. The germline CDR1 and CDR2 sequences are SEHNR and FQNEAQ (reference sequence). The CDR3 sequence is CASSLALMQDTQYF. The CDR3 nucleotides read TGTGCCAGCAGCTTAGCGCTAATGCAGGATACGCAGTATTTT.

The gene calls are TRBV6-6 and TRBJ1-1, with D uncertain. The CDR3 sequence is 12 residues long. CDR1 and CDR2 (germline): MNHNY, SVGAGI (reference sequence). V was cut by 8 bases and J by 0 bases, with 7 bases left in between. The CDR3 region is CASDNLNTEAFF. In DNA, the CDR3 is TGTGCCAGCGATAACCTGAACACTGAAGCTTTCTTT.

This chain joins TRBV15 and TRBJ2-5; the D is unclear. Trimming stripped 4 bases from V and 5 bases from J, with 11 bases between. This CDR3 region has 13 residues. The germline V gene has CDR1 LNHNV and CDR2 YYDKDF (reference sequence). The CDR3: CATSKGLEETQYF. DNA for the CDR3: TGTGCCACCAGCAAAGGGCTAGAGGAGACCCAGTACTTC.

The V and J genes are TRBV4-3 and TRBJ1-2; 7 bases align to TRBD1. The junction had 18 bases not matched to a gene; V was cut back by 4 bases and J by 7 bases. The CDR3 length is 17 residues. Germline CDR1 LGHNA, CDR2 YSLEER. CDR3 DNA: TGCGCCAGCAGCCCCACCTCGTCATCAGGGGGGGCGAGTGGCTACACCTTC. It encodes CASSPTSSSGGASGYTF.

The CDR3 here is CASSSQLYEQFF. DNA of the CDR3: TGTGCCAGCAGCTCGCAGCTTTATGAGCAGTTCTTC. The chain joins TRBV7-2 to TRBJ2-1; D gene unclear. CDR3 length: 12 residues. V lost 4 bases and J lost 8, with 9 bases in between. Germline lookup yields CDR1 SGHTA and CDR2 FQGNSA.